The 8 T cell receptor beta chains reported below all come from one sample, sequenced in a study of T cell repertoires in cytomegalovirus infection. No antigen has been identified for these receptors. Via MiXCR, TCRdb re-called the reads, giving one row per CDR3 protein. Of 700,000 to 850,000 distinct CDR3 sequences in the sample, about 30% were seen once. The sample here was cultured CD8+ T cells from PBMCs, taken from culture after CMV antigen stimulation. The origin of the receptors is a human donor in good health (CMV status not recorded). Some clones in this sample may be carry-over from other donors' samples.

This chain joins TRBV6-5 and TRBJ2-3, with 7 bases identical to TRBD2. This CDR3 has 17 amino acids. With 3 bases clipped from V and 6 bases from J, the junction kept 15 bases outside the gene matches. The germline V gene has CDR1 MNHEY and CDR2 SVGAGI. Here the CDR3 DNA reads TGTGCCAGCAGTTATGGAGCGGGGATCCGGGAAGGGGATACGCAGTATTTT. The encoded protein is CASSYGAGIREGDTQYF.

This clonotype was seen repeatedly, ten times or more. The chain couples TRBV12-3 or TRBV12-4 to TRBJ1-4; D ambiguous. The CDR3 is 16 residues long. The germline V and J ends were trimmed by 3 bases and 0 bases, with 11 bases remaining between them. The CDR3 DNA sequence: TGTGCCAGCAGTTTCACTGCAGTAACAACTAATGAAAAACTGTTTTTT. As protein: CASSFTAVTTNEKLFF.

V usage is TRBV6-1 and J usage is TRBJ2-7, with TRBD1 matching 9 bases. After removal of 4 bases from V and 5 bases from J, the junction contained 9 bases not matched to a gene. The CDR3 has 15 residues. Germline V gives CDR1 MNHNS, CDR2 SASEGT. The CDR3 DNA is TGTGCCAGCAGTGGACGCAGGACAGGGGAGAACGAGCAGTACTTC. Residues: CASSGRRTGENEQYF.

The chain uses TRBV2 and TRBJ2-2; TRBD1 is a possible D gene (6 bases). V shed 0 bases and J shed 5 bases, with 10 bases lying between them. The CDR3 consists of 15 residues. Germline values: CDR1 SNHLY, CDR2 FYNNEI. CDR3 coding DNA: TGTGCCAGCAGTGAAGCCGGGACAACTACCGGGGAGCTGTTTTTT. Encoded protein: CASSEAGTTTGELFF.

This clonotype appeared a single time. The genes are TRBV6-8 and TRBJ2-2; TRBD2 agrees at 7 bases. The CDR3 sequence is 14 residues long. Trimming took 2 bases from V and 6 from J; bases not matched to a gene: 3. From germline, CDR1 is MNHGY and CDR2 SAAAGT. CDR3 protein: CASSYPGGSGELFF. The DNA for the CDR3 is TGTGCCAGCAGTTACCCCGGGGGGTCCGGGGAGCTGTTTTTT.

This clonotype turned up a few times. The chain recombines TRBV12-3 or TRBV12-4 with TRBJ2-5; 7 bases are shared with TRBD2. With V trimmed by 6 bases and J by 5 bases, 15 bases remained unmatched. This CDR3 is built from 16 residues. CDR3 in amino acids: CASSLGLAVERETQYF. The CDR3 DNA follows: TGTGCCAGCAGCCTCGGGCTAGCGGTCGAGCGGGAGACCCAGTACTTC.

The rearrangement links TRBV15 to TRBJ2-3, with D possibly being TRBD2 (7 bases). CDR3 length equals 15 residues. Per germline, CDR1 LNHNV and CDR2 YYDKDF (reference sequence). Trimming removed 4 bases from V and 3 bases from J, with 14 bases in between. Here the CDR3 DNA reads TGTGCCACCAGCAAGGAGGGGGGGGGAACAGATACGCAGTATTTT. Its protein is CATSKEGGGTDTQYF.

This clonotype has a handful of counts. This chain connects TRBV6-5 to TRBJ1-2, with 7 bases lining up with TRBD1. CDR1 MNHEY and CDR2 SVGAGI come from the germline V gene. The CDR3 has 14 residues. V trimming: 5 bases; J trimming: 4 bases; junction bases outside the gene matches: 7. CDR3 sequence (DNA): TGTGCCAGCAGTGGAAACGCAGGGGGCTATGGCTACACCTTC. Amino acids: CASSGNAGGYGYTF.